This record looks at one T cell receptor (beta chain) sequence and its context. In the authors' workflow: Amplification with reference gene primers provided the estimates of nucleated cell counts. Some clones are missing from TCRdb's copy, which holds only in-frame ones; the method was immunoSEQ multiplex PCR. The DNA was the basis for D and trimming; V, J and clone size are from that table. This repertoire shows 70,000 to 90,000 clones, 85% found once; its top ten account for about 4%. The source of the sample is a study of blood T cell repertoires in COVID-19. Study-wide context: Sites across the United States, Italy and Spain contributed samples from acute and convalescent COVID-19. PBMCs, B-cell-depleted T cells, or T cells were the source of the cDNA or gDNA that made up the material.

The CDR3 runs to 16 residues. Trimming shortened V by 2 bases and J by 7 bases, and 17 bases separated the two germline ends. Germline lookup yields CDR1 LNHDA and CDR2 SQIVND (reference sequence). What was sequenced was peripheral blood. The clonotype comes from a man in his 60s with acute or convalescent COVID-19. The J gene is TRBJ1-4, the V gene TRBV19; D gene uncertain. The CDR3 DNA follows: TGTGCCAGTAGTATACGGCGGAACGGTAGAGGTGAAAAACTGTTTTTT. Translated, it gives CASSIRRNGRGEKLFF.